The T cell receptor (beta chain) under discussion was sequenced for a study of T cells after yellow fever vaccination. Overall study results and limits: Some clonotypes were seen in both the CD4 and the CD8 compartments. These made up a small share and likely arose from convergent recombination. Abundant clonotypes from the bulk population could contaminate FACS-sorted repertoires. Most primary-vaccination clones reappeared after the booster (more than 95% CD4, approximately 88% CD8).

By 5'RACE template switching, TCR cDNA was produced, with a universal primer site and UMIs added in the process. MiXCR, run by TCRdb on the 5' RACE reads, gives a single entry per CDR3 protein. Here the sample spans roughly 250,000 distinct CDR3 sequences, 13% being singletons. The CDR3 extends over 13 amino acids. For this clonotype: The antigen is not known.

This chain links TRBV21-1 with TRBJ2-3; the table gives TRBD2 as D, unverified against the DNA. TRBV21-1 is shown as a pseudogene. Sequences were derived from CD4+ T cells sorted from PBMCs, sampled 45 days after the yellow fever booster vaccination. This TCR was sampled from a man aged 30 to 39 who received the YFV17D yellow fever vaccine. This CDR3 is CASSPGPMDTQYF. The CDR3 DNA sequence: TGTGCCAGCAGCCCAGGGCCGATGGATACGCAGTATTTT.